This TCR beta chain was documented in a study of shared T cell receptors in the human thymus. The table lists this clone with a count of one. The germline V gene has CDR1 LNHNV and CDR2 YYDKDF (reference sequence). With 6 bases clipped from V and 5 bases from J, the junction kept 6 bases outside the gene matches. This CDR3 has 14 amino acids. The repertoire was sequenced with immunoSEQ multiplex PCR; TCRdb's copy has only in-frame clones and lacks some. Here the sample spans some 720,000 clones, roughly 90% being singletons. The same data also contributed to another study, on human thymus T cells. That paper adds: Having surgery to correct congenital heart defects, healthy Finnish infants acted as the donors. Resected material from corrective heart surgery provided the thymus tissue analysed.

V gene TRBV15 combines with J gene TRBJ2-2, with 7 bases aligning to TRBD2. This receptor was taken from a boy in the first two years of life with a congenital heart defect. The sample taken for sequencing was thymocytes. CDR3: CATSLGGLTGELFF. The CDR3, as DNA: TGTGCCACCAGTCTCGGGGGGTTAACCGGGGAGCTGTTTTTT.